This is a list of T cell receptor beta chains from one sample in a study of post-analysis software for immune sequencing data. TCRdb processed the PCR reads anew with MiXCR; each CDR3 protein has one entry. The sample shows about 620,000 distinct CDR3 sequences, 40% to 50% of them seen only once. Sequenced input: blood. All receptors come from a girl between 5 and 17 years old with multiple sclerosis. Both conserved end residues are part of each CDR3. Each record gives: D gene, J gene, clone size, V gene, CDR3 DNA, CDR3 protein. A D gene is named only where the DNA matches it firmly. The listing skips clone size in some rows; elsewhere it reads once, few, many or a size class.

>NA|TRBJ2-7|NA|TRBV27
TGTGCCAGCAGTTTTGTTGGACACGCGACCTACGAGCAGTACTTC
CASSFVGHATYEQYF
>TRBD1|TRBJ2-4|NA|TRBV5-1
TGCGCCAGCAGCCCCAGGGGGTTTTCTTCGGAGGAGCAGTACTTC
CASSPRGFSSEEQYF
>TRBD2|TRBJ2-7|few|TRBV10-3
TGCGCCACCCACCCGGGATCTAGCGGCTCCTACGAGCAGTACTTC
CATHPGSSGSYEQYF
>NA|TRBJ2-3|NA|TRBV6-2/TRBV6-3
TGTGCCAGCAGTTACAGGAGTCTTAAGGCGGGCACAGATACGCAGTATTTT
CASSYRSLKAGTDTQYF
>TRBD2|TRBJ2-7|NA|TRBV4-1
TGCGCCAGCAGCCACGCTAGCGGGGGCGAGCAGTACTTC
CASSHASGGEQYF
>NA|TRBJ2-5|NA|TRBV4-1
TGCGCCAGCAGCCAGGATAACAGATATCCCCAGTACTTC
CASSQDNRYPQYF
>NA|TRBJ1-2|NA|TRBV28
TGTGCCAGCAGCCTAGGGGGAAGCTACACCTTC
CASSLGGSYTF
>TRBD1|TRBJ1-1|once|TRBV4-1
TGCGCCAGCAGCCAAGTGGGACAGGGGAACACTGAAGCTTTCTTT
CASSQVGQGNTEAFF
>NA|TRBJ2-2|NA|TRBV15
TGTGCCACCAGCAGAGATGGAGGGAACACCGGGGAGCTGTTTTTT
CATSRDGGNTGELFF
>NA|TRBJ1-4|NA|TRBV5-1
TGCGCCAGCAGCTTGGGGGGAAGAGGATATGGTGAAAAACTGTTTTTT
CASSLGGRGYGEKLFF
>NA|TRBJ1-1|NA|TRBV25-1
TGTGCCAGCAGTGAATCCGCTTCCGGGGGCCGGTTTAGCACTGAAGCTTTCTTT
CASSESASGGRFSTEAFF
>TRBD2|TRBJ2-4|NA|TRBV11-2
TGTGCCAGCAGCCGCGGACTGGCGGGAGTCGTCGGGAAGCAGTACTTC
CASSRGLAGVVGKQYF
>NA|TRBJ1-2|NA|TRBV12-3/TRBV12-4
TGTGCCAGCTTCTCAGGGTATGGCCACACCTTC
CASFSGYGHTF
>NA|TRBJ1-2|few|TRBV14
TGTGCCAGCAGCCAAGACTCGGCGGGTTATGGCTACACCTTC
CASSQDSAGYGYTF
>NA|TRBJ2-3|NA|TRBV7-3
TGTGCCAGCAGCTTGAGAGGAAGGGCAGATACGCAGTATTTT
CASSLRGRADTQYF
>NA|TRBJ1-2|NA|TRBV24-1
TGTGCCACCAGTGGGAACAGGAATAACTATGGCTACACCTTC
CATSGNRNNYGYTF
>TRBD1|TRBJ2-5|NA|TRBV24-1
TGTGCCACTAACGACGGACAGGGTCTCCAAGAGACCCAGTACTTC
CATNDGQGLQETQYF
>TRBD2|TRBJ2-1|NA|TRBV30
TGTGCCTCACAGGGCGGGAGGGGTTACAATGAGCAGTTCTTC
CASQGGRGYNEQFF
>TRBD2|TRBJ2-7|NA|TRBV25-1
TGTGCCAGCAGTGGGACTAGCGGGGGGTCCTACGAGCAGTACTTC
CASSGTSGGSYEQYF
>NA|TRBJ2-1|few|TRBV5-1
TGCGCCACCCAAGGGGAGGCAGGGAGCTCCTACAATGAGCAGTTCTTC
CATQGEAGSSYNEQFF
>TRBD1|TRBJ2-1|few|TRBV7-6
TGTGCCAGCAGCTTAGAGGGACAGGGGGATAACTACAATGAGCAGTTCTTC
CASSLEGQGDNYNEQFF
>TRBD2|TRBJ2-1|NA|TRBV5-6
TGTGCCAGCAGCTGGACTAGCGGGATTTCCTACAATGAGCAGTTCTTC
CASSWTSGISYNEQFF